One and the same sample provided the 6 T cell receptor beta chains below, sequenced in a study of blood T cell repertoires in COVID-19. Assay used: immunoSEQ multiplex PCR; TCRdb lists only in-frame clones, some missing. The table has approximately 70,000 clones, 86% seen once. The sequenced sample consisted of peripheral blood. Receptors were obtained from a man between 65 and 79 years old with active or convalescent COVID-19.

The rearrangement joins TRBV5-4 to TRBJ2-5; D gene uncertain. CDR3 length equals 14 residues. The germline CDR1 and CDR2 sequences are SGHNT and YYREEE (reference sequence). Trimming took off 0 bases at V and 2 bases at J, with 8 bases between the two ends. The CDR3 loop reads CASSLVGWQETQYF. CDR3 nucleotide sequence: TGTGCCAGCAGCTTGGTGGGCTGGCAAGAGACCCAGTACTTC.

J is TRBJ2-2 and V is TRBV27; D is uncertain. The V and J ends lost 2 bases and 1 base respectively, with 11 bases between them. The CDR3 is made up of 16 amino acids. Germline V gene sequence: CDR1 MNHEY, CDR2 SMNVEV (reference sequence). The CDR3 bases are TGTGCCAGCAGTTTAATCAGCCGAGGGAACACCGGGGAGCTGTTTTTT. Translated, it gives CASSLISRGNTGELFF.

This clone was counted once. The rearrangement uses TRBV18 and TRBJ2-1; no clear D. V lost 3 bases to trimming and J lost 3 bases, with 6 bases between them. The CDR3 spans 13 residues. Germline-derived CDR1 and CDR2 are KGHSH and LQKENI. The CDR3 here is CASSPADYNEQFF. CDR3 nucleotide sequence: TGTGCCAGCTCACCGGCAGACTACAATGAGCAGTTCTTC. Together with reference TRBV18 and TRBJ2-1, the CDR3 gives the full variable domain: NAGVMQNPRHLVRRRGQEARLRCSPMKGHSHVYWYRQLPEEGLKFMVYLQKENIIDESGMPKERFSAEFPKEGPSILRIQQVVRGDSAAYFCASSPADYNEQFFGPGTRLTVL.

The chain has TRBV5-6 and TRBJ1-2, with D perhaps matching TRBD1 (5 bases). This CDR3 spans 14 amino acids. The V and J ends lost 4 bases and 1 base respectively, with 11 bases between them. In germline, CDR1 is SGHDT, CDR2 YYEEEE. The CDR3 nucleotides read TGTGCCAGCAGCGCCTCGGGACTTAACTATGGCTACACCTTC. Translated: CASSASGLNYGYTF.

This sequence joins TRBV15 and TRBJ1-5; 7 nucleotides match TRBD1. This CDR3 region has 15 residues. Germline V lookup: CDR1 LNHNV, CDR2 YYDKDF (reference sequence). Trimming cost V 1 base and J 3 bases; bases outside gene matches: 3. This CDR3 reads CATSRGGQDNQPQHF. In DNA form, the CDR3 reads TGTGCCACCAGCAGAGGCGGACAGGACAATCAGCCCCAGCATTTT.

The chain has TRBV6-6 and TRBJ1-1; D gene ambiguous. The V end was cut by 6 bases, the J end by 1 base, with 6 bases between. CDR3 length: 12 residues. The germline V gene has CDR1 MNHNY and CDR2 SVGAGI (reference sequence). The CDR3 is CASRTPNTEAFF. Here the CDR3 DNA reads TGTGCCAGCAGGACACCGAACACTGAAGCTTTCTTT.